The subject of this entry is one T cell receptor (beta chain). The antigen is unknown. This CDR3 is 12 amino acids long. Trimming took 1 base from V and 11 from J, leaving 11 bases between them. These data come from a study of Ad26.COV2.S vaccination and SARS-CoV-2 variants. The assay was immunoSEQ multiplex PCR, and TCRdb's table has in-frame clones only and misses some. This sample has about 350,000 clones; about 86% occur once, and the top ten carry roughly 10%. Study-level results: Placebo recipients showed lower spike-specific TCR breadth than vaccinees. The TCR-based breadth and depth measures might underestimate overall T cell responses.

The treatment denotes: around 19 received Ad26.COV2.S at low or high dose, single or two shots; roughly five received placebo; per-sample allocation not given. Sampling took place 63 days after the first vaccine or placebo injection. The donor's status was that of an adult aged 18-55 years in Boston. The sequences come from peripheral blood, collected in a trial of Ad26.COV2.S vaccine versus placebo. The TCR sequence derives from a person aged 18-60 years who received the Ad26.COV2.S COVID-19 vaccine or a placebo. This chain connects TRBV12-3 or TRBV12-4 to TRBJ1-2; D not resolved. The CDR3 region is CASSLDLGLYTF. CDR3 nucleotides: TGTGCCAGCAGTTTAGACCTGGGATTATACACCTTC.